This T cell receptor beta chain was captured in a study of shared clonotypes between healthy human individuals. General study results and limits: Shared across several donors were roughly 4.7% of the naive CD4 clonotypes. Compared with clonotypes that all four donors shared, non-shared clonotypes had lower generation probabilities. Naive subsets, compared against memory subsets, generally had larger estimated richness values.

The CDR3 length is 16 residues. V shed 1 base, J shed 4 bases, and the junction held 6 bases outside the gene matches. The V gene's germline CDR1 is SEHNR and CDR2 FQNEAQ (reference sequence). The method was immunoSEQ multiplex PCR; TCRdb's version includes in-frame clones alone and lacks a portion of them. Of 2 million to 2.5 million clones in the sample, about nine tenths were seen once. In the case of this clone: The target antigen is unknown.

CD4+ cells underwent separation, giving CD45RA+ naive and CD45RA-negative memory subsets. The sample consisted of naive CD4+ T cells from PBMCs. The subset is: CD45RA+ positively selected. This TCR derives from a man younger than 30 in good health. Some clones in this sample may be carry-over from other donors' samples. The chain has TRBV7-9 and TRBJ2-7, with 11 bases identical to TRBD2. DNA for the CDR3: TGTGCCAGCAGCTTAGGGGGGACTAGCGGAGTTTACGAGCAGTACTTC. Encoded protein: CASSLGGTSGVYEQYF.